This passage covers 27 T cell receptor beta chains from one sample sequenced in a study of T-cell reconstitution after alpha-beta-depleted transplantation in children. Unique molecular identifiers were built into the TCRbeta library. TCRdb reanalysed the PCR reads using MiXCR and keeps one entry per CDR3 protein. This sample has about 1,000,000 distinct CDR3 sequences, with about 29% found just once. The sequenced sample was PBMCs, mostly from graft donor cells, obtained 360 days after TCRalphabeta/CD19-depleted stem cell transplant. The receptors stem from a boy under two years old who had a stem cell transplant for SCID, so the T cells may come from the graft donor.

The chain employs TRBV20-1 and TRBJ2-3; the D is unclear. The V gene's germline CDR1 is DFQATT and CDR2 SNEGSKA (reference sequence). The CDR3 totals 11 residues. The CDR3 spells CSPSWTDTQYF. CDR3 in DNA: TGCAGCCCTTCATGGACAGATACGCAGTATTTT.

CDR3 DNA: TGCGCCAGCAGCTTGATTTGGGCAGGCAATGAGCAGTTCTTC. Amino acids: CASSLIWAGNEQFF. The chain combines TRBV5-1 with TRBJ2-1; D is undetermined. The CDR3 length is 14 residues. In germline, CDR1 is SGHRS, CDR2 YFSETQ. V shed 1 base and J shed 6 bases, with 11 bases lying between them.

This clonotype was detected only a few times. V usage is TRBV14 and J usage is TRBJ2-7, with a tentative D call TRBD2 (6 bases). CDR3 length: 13 residues. Germline V CDR1 and CDR2: SGHDN, FVKESK. V gave up 6 bases and J gave up 2 bases, with 11 bases separating them. For the CDR3, the DNA is TGTGCCAGCAGTGGCGGGGATACCTACGAGCAGTACTTC. Protein sequence: CASSGGDTYEQYF.

The chain combines TRBV27 with TRBJ2-1; 7 bases fit TRBD2. Germline values: CDR1 MNHEY, CDR2 SMNVEV (reference sequence). V shed 5 bases, J shed 1 base, and the junction held 5 bases outside the gene matches. The CDR3 contains 15 residues. CDR3 nucleotides: TGTGCCAGCAGTACGACTAGCCTTTCCTACAATGAGCAGTTCTTC. This encodes CASSTTSLSYNEQFF.

This clonotype was seen only a few times. The chain links TRBV12-3 or TRBV12-4 to TRBJ1-4, with 7 bases fitting TRBD1. CDR3 length: 13 residues. J gave up 14 bases and V 6 bases, and 12 bases lay outside the gene matches. The CDR3 DNA sequence: TGTGCCAGCAGAACTCGACAGGGCGAGGGGCTGTTTTTT. Its protein is CASRTRQGEGLFF.

The V call is TRBV4-2, the J call TRBJ1-3, with TRBD1 matching 7 bases. Germline loops: CDR1 LGHNA, CDR2 YNFKEQ. There are 15 residues in the CDR3. The V and J ends lost 3 bases and 2 bases, in that order; junction bases with no gene match: 4. CDR3 residues: CASSHPTGAGNTIYF. The CDR3 region has the DNA TGTGCCAGCAGCCATCCCACAGGGGCTGGAAACACCATATATTTT.

The CDR3: CSAKQPGGIKGPDTQYF. CDR3 sequence (DNA): TGCAGTGCCAAACAACCCGGGGGGATCAAGGGCCCAGATACGCAGTATTTT. The rearrangement uses TRBV20-1 and TRBJ2-3, with 7 bases identical to TRBD2. This CDR3 spans 17 amino acids. CDR1 DFQATT and CDR2 SNEGSKA come from the germline V gene (reference sequence). The trim removed 6 bases at V and 4 bases at J, leaving 19 bases unmatched.

The chain is built from TRBV5-1 and TRBJ2-7; D might be TRBD2 (5 bases). The CDR3 length is 14 residues. Germline V CDR1 and CDR2: SGHRS, YFSETQ. Trimming removed 4 bases at V and 4 bases at J, with 15 bases between. CDR3 amino acids: CASSPNEGGYEQYF. The CDR3 bases are TGCGCCAGCAGCCCCAATGAGGGCGGTTACGAGCAGTACTTC.

This clonotype was counted only a few times. The V and J genes are TRBV12-3 or TRBV12-4 and TRBJ2-1; 9 bases match TRBD1. The CDR3 runs 13 residues. J lost 7 bases, V lost 7 bases, and 5 bases had no gene match. In nucleotides, the CDR3 is TGTGCCAGCACCCCCGGGACAGGGAATGAGCAGTTCTTC. Its translation is CASTPGTGNEQFF.

CDR3 sequence: CSAKPGDRPDTQYF. CDR3 bases: TGCAGTGCTAAACCAGGGGATCGCCCAGATACGCAGTATTTT. The chain is built from TRBV20-1 and TRBJ2-3; the D gene is possibly TRBD1 (6 bases). The CDR3 sequence is 14 residues long. Germline-derived CDR1 and CDR2 are DFQATT and SNEGSKA (reference sequence). V shed 4 bases and J shed 4 bases, with 15 bases lying between them.

The chain has TRBV15 and TRBJ2-7; 8 bases are shared with TRBD1. Germline CDR1 and CDR2: LNHNV and YYDKDF (reference sequence). V lost 2 bases to trimming and J lost 0 bases; unmatched junction nucleotides: 12. The CDR3 covers 18 residues. The CDR3 region is CATSRPHRGRGPSYEQYF. The CDR3 DNA sequence: TGTGCCACCAGCAGACCCCATAGAGGCAGGGGGCCCTCCTACGAGCAGTACTTC. The whole variable domain, remainder taken from reference TRBV15 and TRBJ2-7, is DAMVIQNPRYQVTQFGKPVTLSCSQTLNHNVMYWYQQKSSQAPKLLFHYYDKDFNNEADTPDNFQSRRPNTSFCFLDIRSPGLGDTAMYLCATSRPHRGRGPSYEQYFGPGTRLTVT.

This clonotype was seen more than once but under ten times. The chain couples TRBV19 to TRBJ2-3; 10 bases map to TRBD2. Germline-derived CDR1 and CDR2 are LNHDA and SQIVND (reference sequence). J lost 1 base, V lost 3 bases, and 1 base had no gene match. The CDR3 is 15 amino acids. This CDR3 reads CASSITSGGTDTQYF. CDR3 coding DNA: TGTGCCAGTAGTATTACTAGCGGGGGCACAGATACGCAGTATTTT.

V and J are TRBV11-2 and TRBJ2-7, with D hard to call. Trimming took 5 bases from V and 2 from J, leaving 16 bases between them. CDR3 length: 15 residues. Germline loops: CDR1 SGHAT, CDR2 FQNNGV. This CDR3 is CASSDRGRAPYEQYF. The CDR3 DNA follows: TGTGCCAGCAGCGATAGAGGCCGGGCCCCCTACGAGCAGTACTTC.

The chain uses TRBV29-1 and TRBJ2-3; no reliable D call. Trimming took 4 bases from V and 4 from J, leaving 3 bases between them. CDR1 and CDR2 from the germline V gene are SQVTM and ANQGSEA. This CDR3 is 10 amino acids long. The CDR3 region has the DNA TGCAGCGTTGTTGCAGATACGCAGTATTTT. Translation gives CSVVADTQYF.

This clonotype was found a few times. The V call is TRBV18, the J call TRBJ2-3; D is uncertain. Per germline, CDR1 KGHSH and CDR2 LQKENI. This CDR3 comprises 14 residues. Trimming left V 1 base short and J 2 bases short, with 7 bases between. CDR3 DNA: TGTGCCAGCTCACCACAGGCAGTCACAGATACGCAGTATTTT. It yields the protein CASSPQAVTDTQYF.

The CDR3 bases are TGTGCCAGCAGCGCGACAGGGGGGGCGAACACCGGGGAGCTGTTTTTT. Translating gives CASSATGGANTGELFF. The rearrangement uses TRBV11-2 and TRBJ2-2; 9 nucleotides match TRBD1. CDR1 and CDR2 (germline): SGHAT, FQNNGV. The CDR3 extends over 16 amino acids. Trimming at V came to 5 bases and at J to 0 bases, leaving 4 bases not matched to a gene.

J is TRBJ1-1 and V is TRBV2; D unclear. The CDR3 length is 14 residues. Germline-derived CDR1 and CDR2 are SNHLY and FYNNEI. Trimming removed 5 bases from V and 1 base from J, with 11 bases in between. CDR3 sequence reads: CASSPLGPNTEAFF. In DNA, the CDR3 is TGTGCCAGCAGTCCCCTAGGTCCGAACACTGAAGCTTTCTTT.

This clonotype has only a few counts. The V call is TRBV3-1, the J call TRBJ2-5; 8 nucleotides match TRBD1. The CDR3 is made up of 15 amino acids. Germline V gives CDR1 LGHDT, CDR2 YNNKEL (reference sequence). V lost 4 bases to trimming and J lost 1 base; unmatched junction nucleotides: 5. For the CDR3, the DNA is TGTGCCAGCAGCCTTATACAGGGGGTCCAAGAGACCCAGTACTTC. It specifies CASSLIQGVQETQYF.

CDR3 nucleotide sequence: TGTGCCAGCAGTTACGGTGGGAATATGAAGCAGTACTTC. This gives the protein CASSYGGNMKQYF. V is TRBV6-5 and J is TRBJ2-7; D is unresolved. The CDR3 sequence is 13 residues long. Germline assignment: CDR1 MNHEY and CDR2 SVGAGI. Trimming took off 2 bases at V and 8 bases at J, with 13 bases between the two ends.

The rearrangement uses TRBV6-1 and TRBJ1-5, with D maybe TRBD1 (5 bases). Trimming removed 6 bases at V and 0 bases at J, with 12 bases between. Germline CDR1 MNHNS, CDR2 SASEGT. The CDR3 runs 15 residues. Here the CDR3 reads CASRSGTFSNQPQHF. Written as DNA, the CDR3 is TGTGCCAGCAGATCCGGGACTTTTAGCAATCAGCCCCAGCATTTT.

The chain uses TRBV25-1 and TRBJ2-3; 10 bases map to TRBD1. V gave up 10 bases and J gave up 0 bases; unmatched junction bases: 7. This CDR3 spans 15 amino acids. Per germline, CDR1 MGHDK and CDR2 SYGVNS. This chain's CDR3 is CATNSGQGSTDTQYF. The DNA of the CDR3 is TGTGCCACCAATTCGGGACAGGGGAGCACAGATACGCAGTATTTT.

This clonotype has ten or more counts. This sequence joins TRBV15 and TRBJ2-1; a weak D match, TRBD2 (6 bases). Germline CDR1 LNHNV, CDR2 YYDKDF (reference sequence). With 0 bases removed from V and 4 bases from J, the gap between germline ends came to 10 bases. There are 15 residues in the CDR3. DNA for the CDR3: TGTGCCACCAGCAGAGATTCCGGACTATACAATGAGCAGTTCTTC. This translates into CATSRDSGLYNEQFF.

The chain uses TRBV29-1 and TRBJ2-5; perhaps TRBD1 as D (6 bases). With 3 bases removed from V and 4 bases from J, the gap between germline ends came to 12 bases. The CDR3 sequence is 13 residues long. Germline V gene data show CDR1 as SQVTM and CDR2 as ANQGSEA. This chain's CDR3 is CSVDLQGGETQYF. For the CDR3, the DNA is TGCAGCGTTGATTTACAGGGTGGAGAGACCCAGTACTTC. The entire variable domain, with the rest obtained from reference TRBV29-1 and TRBJ2-5, is as follows: SAVISQKPSRDICQRGTSLTIQCQVDSQVTMMFWYRQQPGQSLTLIATANQGSEATYESGFVIDKFPISRPNLTFSTLTVSNMSPEDSSIYLCSVDLQGGETQYFGPGTRLLVL.

This clonotype was seen more than once but under ten times. This chain connects TRBV15 to TRBJ2-5, with D maybe TRBD2 (6 bases). The CDR3 runs to 15 residues. CDR1 is LNHNV, CDR2 YYDKDF, per germline (reference sequence). V lost 1 base, J lost 1 base, and 10 bases lay in between. The CDR3 here is CATSRGGVSQETQYF. The CDR3 bases are TGTGCCACCAGCAGAGGGGGGGTATCCCAAGAGACCCAGTACTTC.

The V gene is TRBV25-1, the J gene TRBJ1-1; D unresolved. Germline CDR1 and CDR2: MGHDK and SYGVNS. Trimming shortened V by 3 bases and J by 4 bases, and 15 bases separated the two germline ends. The CDR3 extends over 15 amino acids. CDR3 loop: CASSDYGVWSTEAFF. The CDR3 DNA is TGTGCCAGCAGTGATTACGGGGTTTGGAGCACTGAAGCTTTCTTT.

This clonotype has only a few counts. The V gene is TRBV28, the J gene TRBJ2-5; D uncertain. There are 13 residues in the CDR3. V shed 5 bases and J shed 3 bases, with 10 bases lying between them. Looked up from germline, CDR1 is MDHEN and CDR2 is SYDVKM. The CDR3 DNA reads TGTGCCAGCAGTCCAACCAGGAAAGAGACCCAGTACTTC. Amino acid sequence: CASSPTRKETQYF.

The CDR3 reads CASSYAGGLAYEQYF. CDR3 DNA: TGTGCCAGCAGCTATGCGGGGGGCTTGGCCTACGAGCAGTACTTC. The rearrangement uses TRBV7-2 and TRBJ2-7; 8 bases align to TRBD2. Germline CDR1 reads SGHTA; CDR2 reads FQGNSA. J was trimmed by 2 bases and V by 4 bases; bases with no gene match: 7. The CDR3 runs to 15 residues.